Shown below are 20 T cell receptor beta chains from a single sample sequenced in a study of blood T cell repertoires in COVID-19. Assay: immunoSEQ multiplex PCR; the TCRdb copy retains only in-frame clones and omits some. The repertoire holds hundreds of thousands of clones, about 87% seen once, with about 0.95% in the top ten. What was sequenced was PBMCs or T cells enriched from blood (not recorded which). All receptors derive from a man aged 50-59 years who had been exposed to COVID-19.

The chain links TRBV25-1 to TRBJ2-2; 7 bases are a match to TRBD1. Germline trimming cut 5 bases from V and 5 bases from J; bases unmatched to any gene: 8. This CDR3 spans 15 amino acids. Per the germline V gene, CDR1 is MGHDK and CDR2 is SYGVNS. CDR3 protein: CASSKGTARTGELFF. The DNA for the CDR3 is TGTGCCAGCAGTAAAGGGACAGCAAGGACCGGGGAGCTGTTTTTT.

The rearrangement uses TRBV2 and TRBJ1-5; 10 positions agree with TRBD1. Germline-derived CDR1 and CDR2 are SNHLY and FYNNEI. The CDR3 sequence is 16 residues long. J lost 5 bases, V lost 4 bases, and 8 bases had no gene match. CDR3 loop: CASSGLPGQGDQPQHF. As DNA, the CDR3 is TGTGCCAGCAGTGGCCTGCCTGGACAGGGGGATCAGCCCCAGCATTTT. Full variable domain (remainder filled in from reference TRBV2 and TRBJ1-5): EPEVTQTPSHQVTQMGQEVILRCVPISNHLYFYWYRQILGQKVEFLVSFYNNEISEKSEIFDDQFSVERPDGSNFTLKIRSTKLEDSAMYFCASSGLPGQGDQPQHFGDGTRLSIL.

The rearrangement joins TRBV11-2 to TRBJ2-4; no clear D. The CDR3 totals 13 residues. Germline CDR1 is SGHAT and CDR2 is FQNNGV. Deletions cut 1 base from V and 7 bases from J, with 8 bases between. The CDR3 region is CASSLGPENIQYF. CDR3 nucleotides: TGTGCCAGCAGCTTAGGGCCGGAGAACATTCAGTACTTC.

This chain joins TRBV5-1 and TRBJ1-1, with a possible D match to TRBD1 (6 bases). Germline-derived CDR1 and CDR2 are SGHRS and YFSETQ. Trimming removed 5 bases at V and 1 base at J, with 12 bases between. The length of the CDR3 is 14 residues. The CDR3 nucleotides are TGCGCCAGCAGGCCCCAGGGGTCGAACACTGAAGCTTTCTTT. Translating gives CASRPQGSNTEAFF.

V and J are TRBV7-9 and TRBJ2-7; D ambiguous. CDR3 length: 13 amino acids. V was pared by 5 bases and J by 0 bases, with 8 bases between. Germline assignment: CDR1 SEHNR and CDR2 FQNEAQ (reference sequence). CDR3 in amino acids: CASSPPSSYEQYF. The CDR3 DNA reads TGTGCCAGCAGCCCGCCGAGCTCCTACGAGCAGTACTTC. Based on the CDR3 plus reference TRBV7-9 and TRBJ2-7, the full variable domain is DTGVSQNPRHKITKRGQNVTFRCDPISEHNRLYWYRQTLGQGPEFLTYFQNEAQLEKSRLLSDRFSAERPKGSFSTLEIQRTEQGDSAMYLCASSPPSSYEQYFGPGTRLTVT.

The rearrangement joins TRBV11-2 to TRBJ1-2; the match to TRBD1 covers 7 bases. In germline, CDR1 is SGHAT, CDR2 FQNNGV. The CDR3 runs 14 residues. Trimming removed 8 bases from V and 4 bases from J; junction bases left unmatched: 10. The CDR3 sequence: CASRPGGRTYGYTF. The CDR3 DNA reads TGTGCCAGCCGGCCAGGGGGAAGAACCTATGGCTACACCTTC.

Only one count was recorded for this clone. The chain is built from TRBV28 and TRBJ1-1; a weak D match, TRBD1 (5 bases). Germline V gene data show CDR1 as MDHEN and CDR2 as SYDVKM. Trimming took 7 bases from V and 1 from J, leaving 16 bases between them. There are 15 residues in the CDR3. The CDR3 region is CASIGAGGENTEAFF. The DNA of the CDR3 is TGTGCCAGCATTGGAGCGGGGGGTGAGAACACTGAAGCTTTCTTT.

The gene calls are TRBV5-8 and TRBJ1-2; 8 bases are a match to TRBD1. The trim removed 4 bases at V and 2 bases at J, leaving 7 bases unmatched. The CDR3 totals 15 residues. The germline CDR1 and CDR2 sequences are SGHTS and YDEGEE. Here the CDR3 DNA reads TGTGCCAGCAGCCTAAAACGGACAGGGAACTATGGCTACACCTTC. Translated, it gives CASSLKRTGNYGYTF.

This clone was counted between two and nine times. The chain is built from TRBV10-3 and TRBJ2-7; 11 bases are a match to TRBD1. Trimming cost V 10 bases and J 3 bases; bases outside gene matches: 11. There are 15 residues in the CDR3. From germline, CDR1 is ENHRY and CDR2 SYGVKD. The CDR3 loop is CATSSGTGGYYEQYV. DNA for the CDR3: TGTGCCACGAGTTCGGGGACAGGGGGATACTACGAGCAGTACGTC.

This clone was counted between two and nine times. The chain combines TRBV18 with TRBJ2-5; TRBD2 agrees at 7 bases. CDR3 size: 14 residues. J lost 5 bases, V lost 2 bases, and 5 bases had no gene match. The germline V gene has CDR1 KGHSH and CDR2 LQKENI. This CDR3 reads CASSPRTRRETQYF. The CDR3 DNA reads TGTGCCAGCTCACCAAGGACTAGAAGGGAGACCCAGTACTTC.

In this sample, this clone turned up a few times. The genes are TRBV28 and TRBJ2-7; D perhaps matches TRBD1 (5 bases). Trimming left V 3 bases short and J 5 bases short, with 11 bases between. This CDR3 spans 13 amino acids. Germline V CDR1 and CDR2: MDHEN, SYDVKM. The CDR3 protein is CASSLWGPNEQYV. The CDR3 region has the DNA TGTGCCAGCAGTTTGTGGGGCCCCAACGAGCAGTACGTC.

This chain connects TRBV6-1 to TRBJ1-3; TRBD1 is a possible D gene (5 bases). V was trimmed by 3 bases and J by 0 bases, leaving 12 bases between them. This CDR3 has 16 residues. Germline V lookup: CDR1 MNHNS, CDR2 SASEGT. The CDR3 bases are TGTGCCAGCAGTGAGAGGCAGGGTGCCTCTGGAAACACCATATATTTT. Protein sequence: CASSERQGASGNTIYF.

This clone was detected once. The DNA of the CDR3 is TGTGCCAGCAGCTACCACGAGGGCCTCTTGAACACTGAAGCTTTCTTT. Translating it yields CASSYHEGLLNTEAFF. The V gene is TRBV7-6, the J gene TRBJ1-1; D is undetermined. There are 16 residues in the CDR3. The germline CDR1 and CDR2 sequences are SGHVS and FNYEAQ. V gave up 4 bases and J gave up 0 bases, with 15 bases separating them.

This chain joins TRBV10-3 and TRBJ1-1, with 11 bases fitting TRBD1. The CDR3 consists of 15 residues. CDR1 is ENHRY, CDR2 SYGVKD, per germline. V shed 3 bases and J 7 bases; nucleotides not matched to a gene: 7. CDR3 DNA: TGTGCCATCAGTGAAGGTGGACAGGGGGCTGGTGAAGCTTTCTTT. Residues: CAISEGGQGAGEAFF.

V usage is TRBV5-1 and J usage is TRBJ2-7, with a possible D match to TRBD1 (6 bases). V was shortened by 7 bases and J by 1 base, with 12 bases between the two germline ends. This CDR3 is 13 amino acids long. Germline V gene sequence: CDR1 SGHRS, CDR2 YFSETQ. The CDR3, as DNA: TGCGCCAGCGGAACAGGGAATTCCTACGAGCAGTACTTC. Translating it yields CASGTGNSYEQYF.

The rearrangement links TRBV27 to TRBJ2-5, with a weak D call TRBD1 (5 bases). The CDR3 runs 14 residues. Germline values: CDR1 MNHEY, CDR2 SMNVEV (reference sequence). The V end was cut by 2 bases, the J end by 1 base, with 8 bases between. CDR3 region: CASSLARGQETQYF. As DNA, the CDR3 is TGTGCCAGCAGTTTAGCAAGGGGCCAAGAGACCCAGTACTTC.

The chain recombines TRBV5-1 with TRBJ1-4, with TRBD1 matching over 8 bases. There are 15 residues in the CDR3. Germline-derived CDR1 and CDR2 are SGHRS and YFSETQ. After removal of 2 bases from V and 8 bases from J, the junction contained 8 bases not matched to a gene. The CDR3 loop is CASSLQGGMEEKLFF. The CDR3, as DNA: TGCGCCAGCAGCTTACAGGGGGGAATGGAGGAAAAACTGTTTTTT.

The chain is built from TRBV2 and TRBJ1-5; 7 bases are a match to TRBD1. V gave up 10 bases and J gave up 0 bases; unmatched junction bases: 9. In germline, CDR1 is SNHLY, CDR2 FYNNEI. CDR3 size: 15 residues. The CDR3 bases are TGTGCCACCGCCCCGGACAGGTATAGCAATCAGCCCCAGCATTTT. Residues: CATAPDRYSNQPQHF.

This chain links TRBV2 with TRBJ2-3; the D gene is possibly TRBD2 (6 bases). Per germline, CDR1 SNHLY and CDR2 FYNNEI. This CDR3 is built from 17 residues. V dropped 2 bases and J dropped 0 bases, with 15 bases sitting between them. For the CDR3, the DNA is TGTGCCAGCAGTGAATTAGTAGCGGCCCTTAGCACAGATACGCAGTATTTT. This gives the protein CASSELVAALSTDTQYF.

The chain has TRBV5-1 and TRBJ1-5; D is perhaps TRBD1 (5 bases). CDR1 is SGHRS and CDR2 is YFSETQ in the germline V gene. Trimming cost V 1 base and J 0 bases, with 8 bases left between them. The CDR3 sequence is 15 residues long. DNA for the CDR3: TGCGCCAGCAGCTTGTCAGGGAATAGCAATCAGCCCCAGCATTTT. Translation gives CASSLSGNSNQPQHF. The variable domain in full, completed from reference TRBV5-1 and TRBJ1-5, reads KAGVTQTPRYLIKTRGQQVTLSCSPISGHRSVSWYQQTPGQGLQFLFEYFSETQRNKGNFPGRFSGRQFSNSRSEMNVSTLELGDSALYLCASSLSGNSNQPQHFGDGTRLSIL.